Each of the 28 T cell receptor beta chains below was sequenced from the same sample in a study of blood T cell repertoires in COVID-19. Sequencing used immunoSEQ multiplex PCR; TCRdb keeps in-frame clones, though not all of them. The sample holds about 36,000 clones; 70% to 90% are singletons and the top ten take around 2%. Sequencing input: peripheral blood. These receptors all come from a human donor in a cohort sampled during active COVID-19.

The chain links TRBV18 to TRBJ2-3; 12 bases agree with TRBD2. Trimming cost V 4 bases and J 2 bases; bases outside gene matches: 4. The CDR3 totals 16 residues. Looked up from germline, CDR1 is KGHSH and CDR2 is LQKENI. CDR3 loop: CASSLGLAGNTDTQYF. The CDR3 DNA follows: TGTGCCAGCTCACTAGGACTAGCGGGGAACACAGATACGCAGTATTTT.

The chain has TRBV6-5 and TRBJ1-1, with D perhaps TRBD1 (6 bases). CDR1 is MNHEY and CDR2 is SVGAGI in the germline V gene. Trimming took 6 bases from V and 2 from J, leaving 10 bases between them. This CDR3 is built from 13 residues. In nucleotides, the CDR3 is TGTGCCAGCAGACAGGGATTAAACACTGAAGCTTTCTTT. Translated: CASRQGLNTEAFF.

J is TRBJ1-3 and V is TRBV3-1 (or the pseudogene TRBV3-2), with D hard to call. The CDR3 contains 14 residues. V lost 4 bases and J 0 bases, leaving 7 bases between the germline ends. From germline, CDR1 is LGHDT and CDR2 YNNKEL (reference sequence). The chain's CDR3 is CASSLAFSGNTIYF. The CDR3, as DNA: TGTGCCAGCAGCCTGGCCTTCTCTGGAAACACCATATATTTT.

The chain has TRBV9 and TRBJ2-1; 7 nucleotides match TRBD1. The CDR3 length is 17 residues. The junction had 10 bases not matched to a gene; V was cut back by 0 bases and J by 4 bases. Germline V gives CDR1 SGDLS, CDR2 YYNGEE. The CDR3 nucleotides read TGTGCCAGCAGCGTAGGAATCGGGGCAGGGGGATACAATGAGCAGTTCTTC. Amino acids: CASSVGIGAGGYNEQFF.

Comments on this clone: Being one base from a much bigger clone, this may be a read error. The chain employs TRBV2 and TRBJ1-4, with 8 bases fitting TRBD1. Germline-derived CDR1 and CDR2 are SNHLY and FYNNEI. This CDR3 spans 12 amino acids. This chain's CDR3 is CASRGTGTAITF. In nucleotides, the CDR3 is TGTGCCAGCAGAGGGACAGGTACAGCTATAACCTTT.

This clone was detected only a few times. Other DNA sequences in this sample translate to the same CDR3. The rearrangement links TRBV27 to TRBJ2-5, with D hard to call. Germline CDR1 reads MNHEY; CDR2 reads SMNVEV (reference sequence). The CDR3 has 14 amino acids. V gave up 6 bases and J gave up 1 base, with 12 bases separating them. The CDR3 is CASSPRSSQETQYF. CDR3 DNA sequence: TGTGCCAGCAGCCCCAGGTCGTCCCAAGAGACCCAGTACTTC.

The CDR3 region is CASSEYLPTSTDTQYF. The CDR3 DNA sequence: TGTGCCAGCAGTGAATATCTCCCCACTAGCACAGATACGCAGTATTTT. J is TRBJ2-3 and V is TRBV25-1; D is unresolved. The CDR3 covers 16 residues. Germline loops: CDR1 MGHDK, CDR2 SYGVNS. Deletions cut 0 bases from V and 0 bases from J, with 10 bases between.

This clone was recorded once. This chain joins TRBV19 and TRBJ2-2, with 7 nucleotides matching TRBD1. The J segment lost 5 bases and the V segment lost 2 bases, leaving 8 bases of the junction unmatched. The CDR3 runs 16 residues. CDR1 is LNHDA, CDR2 SQIVND, per germline (reference sequence). The CDR3 loop reads CASSIQQGTTTGELFF. For the CDR3, the DNA is TGTGCCAGTAGTATACAACAGGGGACGACAACCGGGGAGCTGTTTTTT.

This clone was found once. J is TRBJ2-7 and V is TRBV29-1; a weak D match, TRBD1 (5 bases). CDR1 SQVTM and CDR2 ANQGSEA come from the germline V gene. This CDR3 contains 14 residues. V was pared by 0 bases and J by 3 bases, with 12 bases between. The CDR3 sequence: CSVEDPDSYYEQYF. DNA for the CDR3: TGCAGCGTTGAAGATCCCGACAGTTACTACGAGCAGTACTTC.

V usage is TRBV11-3 and J usage is TRBJ2-3; 7 bases line up with TRBD1. CDR3 length: 15 residues. Germline V gene sequence: CDR1 SGHNT, CDR2 YENEEA. The ends lost 6 bases at V and 1 base at J; junction bases unmatched: 7. CDR3 sequence (DNA): TGTGCCAGCAGTCTACAGGGGATCGGCACAGATACGCAGTATTTT. Protein: CASSLQGIGTDTQYF.

The rearrangement joins TRBV28 to TRBJ1-6; 7 bases are a match to TRBD1. V was clipped by 6 bases and J by 6 bases; unmatched bases: 5. CDR3 size: 14 residues. Per the germline V gene, CDR1 is MDHEN and CDR2 is SYDVKM. The CDR3 DNA is TGTGCCAGCAGCCCACAGGGGTTTAATTCACCCCTCCACTTT. Protein sequence: CASSPQGFNSPLHF.

This clone was recorded a few times. The gene calls are TRBV4-1 and TRBJ2-3, with no clear D. Trimming cost V 0 bases and J 2 bases, with 6 bases left between them. The CDR3 is 14 residues long. Germline lookup yields CDR1 MGHRA and CDR2 YSYEKL. The CDR3 DNA is TGCGCCAGCAGCCAAGATCTTTACACAGATACGCAGTATTTT. Amino acids: CASSQDLYTDTQYF.

V and J are TRBV7-9 and TRBJ2-1; D is ambiguous. Trimming took off 3 bases at V and 8 bases at J, with 5 bases between the two ends. The CDR3 has 11 amino acids. Looked up from germline, CDR1 is SEHNR and CDR2 is FQNEAQ (reference sequence). DNA of the CDR3: TGTGCCAGCAGCTTGGAGTATGAGCAGTTCTTC. Translation: CASSLEYEQFF. Using reference TRBV7-9 and TRBJ2-1 for the parts outside the CDR3, the full variable domain is DTGVSQNPRHKITKRGQNVTFRCDPISEHNRLYWYRQTLGQGPEFLTYFQNEAQLEKSRLLSDRFSAERPKGSFSTLEIQRTEQGDSAMYLCASSLEYEQFFGPGTRLTVL.

This clone was seen just once. The chain uses TRBV2 and TRBJ1-3; 10 bases fit TRBD1. The CDR3 has 19 amino acids. Germline CDR1 reads SNHLY; CDR2 reads FYNNEI. V was clipped by 2 bases and J by 1 base; unmatched bases: 11. This CDR3 reads CASSENAWDRGPSGNTIYF. In DNA, the CDR3 is TGTGCCAGCAGTGAAAATGCGTGGGACAGGGGCCCTTCTGGAAACACCATATATTTT.

This clone was seen just once. The chain joins TRBV18 to TRBJ1-1; TRBD1 agrees at 9 bases. V was pared by 2 bases and J by 0 bases, with 1 base of the junction left unmatched. The CDR3 covers 15 residues. Per the germline V gene, CDR1 is KGHSH and CDR2 is LQKENI. The CDR3 coding sequence is TGTGCCAGCTCACCAGGACAGGGGATGAACACTGAAGCTTTCTTT. This codes for CASSPGQGMNTEAFF. The whole variable domain, remainder taken from reference TRBV18 and TRBJ1-1, is NAGVMQNPRHLVRRRGQEARLRCSPMKGHSHVYWYRQLPEEGLKFMVYLQKENIIDESGMPKERFSAEFPKEGPSILRIQQVVRGDSAAYFCASSPGQGMNTEAFFGQGTRLTVV.

This chain connects TRBV28 to TRBJ1-2; TRBD1 matches 8 bases. The CDR3 sequence is 14 residues long. The germline V gene encodes CDR1 MDHEN and CDR2 SYDVKM. J was trimmed by 4 bases and V by 4 bases; bases with no gene match: 5. CDR3 DNA: TGTGCCAGCAGTTCCGGACAGGGTGGCTATGGCTACACCTTC. The encoded protein is CASSSGQGGYGYTF.

The chain joins TRBV6-5 to TRBJ2-5; tentative D call: TRBD2 (5 bases). This CDR3 region has 13 residues. Between the trimmed V and J ends, which lost 7 bases and 2 bases, there was a span of 11 bases. Germline-derived CDR1 and CDR2 are MNHEY and SVGAGI. CDR3 DNA: TGTGCCAGCACCCCGGGGAATCAAGAGACCCAGTACTTC. Protein: CASTPGNQETQYF.

V usage is TRBV19 and J usage is TRBJ2-6; D gene ambiguous. The CDR3 has 15 residues. Germline CDR1 reads LNHDA; CDR2 reads SQIVND (reference sequence). The V end was cut by 3 bases, the J end by 4 bases, with 10 bases between. The CDR3 DNA is TGTGCCAGTAGTATGCAGGCCTCGGGGGCCAACGTCCTGACTTTC. Translation gives CASSMQASGANVLTF. Full variable domain (outside the CDR3, taken from reference TRBV19 and TRBJ2-6): DGGITQSPKYLFRKEGQNVTLSCEQNLNHDAMYWYRQDPGQGLRLIYYSQIVNDFQKGDIAEGYSVSREKKESFPLTVTSAQKNPTAFYLCASSMQASGANVLTFGAGSRLTVL.

The genes are TRBV19 and TRBJ2-2; the D gene is possibly TRBD2 (5 bases). This CDR3 has 14 amino acids. V lost 0 bases and J 7 bases, leaving 9 bases between the germline ends. The V gene's germline CDR1 is LNHDA and CDR2 SQIVND (reference sequence). The CDR3 nucleotides are TGTGCCAGTAGTATAGAGAGGGTTTACGGGGAGCTGTTTTTT. Translated, it gives CASSIERVYGELFF.

The rearrangement uses TRBV10-3 and TRBJ2-2; 8 bases align to TRBD1. Looked up from germline, CDR1 is ENHRY and CDR2 is SYGVKD. The V and J ends lost 6 bases and 3 bases, in that order; junction bases with no gene match: 3. CDR3 length equals 14 residues. The CDR3 spells CAISDRGDTGELFF. In DNA form, the CDR3 reads TGTGCCATCAGCGACAGGGGTGACACCGGGGAGCTGTTTTTT.

The sample holds a few counts of this clone. The chain recombines TRBV4-1 with TRBJ1-6; 10 nucleotides align to TRBD1. This CDR3 region has 16 residues. With V trimmed by 4 bases and J by 8 bases, 8 bases remained unmatched. In germline, CDR1 is MGHRA, CDR2 YSYEKL. The CDR3 loop reads CASSPRQGALDSPLHF. The CDR3 DNA follows: TGCGCCAGCAGCCCTAGACAGGGGGCGCTGGATTCACCCCTCCACTTT.

The sample holds one count of this clone. The chain uses TRBV5-8 and TRBJ1-2; D is perhaps TRBD1 (5 bases). V lost 5 bases and J lost 4, with 15 bases in between. The CDR3 sequence is 14 residues long. Germline V gene data show CDR1 as SGHTS and CDR2 as YDEGEE. The CDR3 loop is CASRTGGPSYGYTF. The CDR3 DNA sequence: TGTGCCAGCAGAACGGGGGGTCCCTCCTATGGCTACACCTTC.

A word on this clone: Sequence at one end of the junction differs from germline and may be a read error. This sequence joins TRBV18 and TRBJ2-7; D gene unclear. This CDR3 comprises 13 residues. Germline CDR1 KGHSH, CDR2 LQKENI. The CDR3 DNA reads TGTGCCAGCTCATCACCCATCCCCTACGAGCAGTACTTC. It yields the protein CASSSPIPYEQYF.

This chain joins TRBV6-1 and TRBJ1-5; TRBD1 agrees at 9 bases. The CDR3 is 16 amino acids. Unmatched junction bases numbered 9, after V lost 4 bases and J lost 5 bases. Per germline, CDR1 MNHNS and CDR2 SASEGT. CDR3 in amino acids: CASSAETGGGDQPQHF. CDR3 nucleotides: TGTGCCAGCAGTGCCGAAACAGGGGGCGGGGATCAGCCCCAGCATTTT.

This clone has just a few counts. The chain carries TRBV7-2 and TRBJ2-7; D possibly corresponds to TRBD2 (6 bases). The CDR3 is 13 residues long. Trimming cost V 0 bases and J 3 bases, with 6 bases left between them. CDR1 is SGHTA, CDR2 FQGNSA, per germline. Here the CDR3 DNA reads TGTGCCAGCAGCTTAGCGGGGGGCTACGAGCAGTACTTC. It is translated as CASSLAGGYEQYF.

J is TRBJ2-2 and V is TRBV5-4, with TRBD1 identical over 8 bases. This CDR3 is built from 16 residues. From germline, CDR1 is SGHNT and CDR2 YYREEE (reference sequence). The trim removed 6 bases at V and 6 bases at J, leaving 13 bases unmatched. The CDR3 spells CASTLGYRGSAGELFF. The CDR3 DNA reads as TGTGCCAGCACCTTAGGATACAGGGGGTCGGCCGGGGAGCTGTTTTTT.

The rearrangement links TRBV2 to TRBJ1-1; no reliable D call. This CDR3 spans 13 amino acids. Trimming pared 1 base from V and 4 bases from J, leaving 7 bases between. Germline V gene sequence: CDR1 SNHLY, CDR2 FYNNEI. CDR3 nucleotides: TGTGCCAGCAGTGAAGGACAAATCACTGAAGCTTTCTTT. Protein sequence: CASSEGQITEAFF. The variable domain in full, with the rest retrieved from reference TRBV2 and TRBJ1-1, is EPEVTQTPSHQVTQMGQEVILRCVPISNHLYFYWYRQILGQKVEFLVSFYNNEISEKSEIFDDQFSVERPDGSNFTLKIRSTKLEDSAMYFCASSEGQITEAFFGQGTRLTVV.

CDR3 amino acids: CASSLEPMTALNYGYTF. In DNA form, the CDR3 reads TGCGCCAGCAGCTTGGAGCCTATGACAGCACTCAACTATGGCTACACCTTC. The rearrangement links TRBV5-1 to TRBJ1-2; maybe TRBD1 (5 bases). V lost 0 bases to trimming and J lost 2 bases, with 17 bases between them. Germline assignment: CDR1 SGHRS and CDR2 YFSETQ. The CDR3 contains 17 residues.